One TCR beta chain is described in this entry. This sample is part of a study of blood T cell repertoires in COVID-19. About the study: The samples span acute and convalescent COVID-19 from the United States, Italy and Spain. PBMCs, B-cell-depleted T cells, or T cells provided the cDNA or gDNA that made up the material.

With 4 bases removed from V and 5 bases from J, the gap between germline ends came to 16 bases. The germline CDR1 and CDR2 sequences are LGHDT and YNNKEL (reference sequence). The CDR3 loop spans 15 amino acids. As handled by the study authors: The authors estimated nucleated cell counts from reference gene primer amplification. Profiling relied on immunoSEQ multiplex PCR, and the TCRdb table lists in-frame clones only, not all of them. Clonal size and the V and J genes are those of that table, whereas D and trimming came from the DNA. Of 35,000 to 50,000 clones listed, 85% to 90% are singletons. The chain couples TRBV3-1 (or the pseudogene TRBV3-2) to TRBJ2-3, with a tentative D call TRBD2 (6 bases). Sample: peripheral blood. The sequence was collected from a man aged 45-60 years with active COVID-19. CDR3 DNA sequence: TGTGCCAGCAGCCCGAGCGGGCCTCCGGGAGATACGCAGTATTTT. Protein product: CASSPSGPPGDTQYF.